This passage covers 21 T cell receptor beta chains from one sample sequenced in a study of blood T cell repertoires in COVID-19. Libraries were prepared by immunoSEQ multiplex PCR; TCRdb keeps only in-frame clonotypes and omits some of them. Seen here are 150,000 to 200,000 clones, 82% observed once, and the top ten hold approximately 9.1%. Specimen: peripheral blood. The source of these receptors is a woman between 70 and 85 years old with acute or convalescent COVID-19.

This clone was found a few times. The rearrangement uses TRBV6-4 and TRBJ1-5; tentatively, D is TRBD1 (5 bases). The V gene's germline CDR1 is MRHNA and CDR2 SNTAGT. The CDR3 has 18 residues. V gave up 10 bases and J gave up 0 bases, with 25 bases separating them. CDR3 bases: TGTGCCACCCCAACGGGGGGTGGGGTAGCCTATAGCAATCAGCCCCAGCATTTT. Its translation is CATPTGGGVAYSNQPQHF.

This chain links TRBV2 with TRBJ2-7; 7 positions agree with TRBD2. The CDR3 is made up of 15 amino acids. Germline lookup yields CDR1 SNHLY and CDR2 FYNNEI. J gave up 0 bases and V 3 bases, and 5 bases lay outside the gene matches. The CDR3 protein is CASSEGEGLSYEQYF. The CDR3 DNA is TGTGCCAGCAGTGAGGGGGAGGGCCTCTCCTACGAGCAGTACTTC. Looking up the rest from reference TRBV2 and TRBJ2-7 gives the full variable domain: EPEVTQTPSHQVTQMGQEVILRCVPISNHLYFYWYRQILGQKVEFLVSFYNNEISEKSEIFDDQFSVERPDGSNFTLKIRSTKLEDSAMYFCASSEGEGLSYEQYFGPGTRLTVT.

J is TRBJ2-1 and V is TRBV5-6, with 8 bases identical to TRBD1. J was trimmed by 0 bases and V by 1 base; bases with no gene match: 3. CDR1 is SGHDT and CDR2 is YYEEEE in the germline V gene. The CDR3 covers 16 residues. CDR3 bases: TGTGCCAGCAGCTTGCGGGACAGGAGCTCCTACAATGAGCAGTTCTTC. Protein product: CASSLRDRSSYNEQFF.

This clone came up once. The chain carries TRBV27 and TRBJ2-1, with 7 nucleotides matching TRBD2. V dropped 5 bases and J dropped 0; count of bases not matched to a gene: 7. Looked up from germline, CDR1 is MNHEY and CDR2 is SMNVEV (reference sequence). This CDR3 contains 16 residues. CDR3 DNA sequence: TGTGCCAGCAGTACCTTAGCGGGTCGCTCCTACAATGAGCAGTTCTTC. It encodes CASSTLAGRSYNEQFF.

The J gene is TRBJ2-7, the V gene TRBV21-1; the table's D call TRBD2 went unverified against the DNA. TRBV21-1 represents a pseudogene. CDR3 size: 16 residues. The CDR3 DNA sequence: TGTGCCAGCAGCAAAACTTCCGGGACTAGGTGGCACGAGCAGTACTTC. Protein: CASSKTSGTRWHEQYF.

J is TRBJ1-3 and V is TRBV29-1; the D gene is possibly TRBD1 (5 bases). The CDR3 has 15 residues. Trimming removed 4 bases from V and 4 bases from J, with 17 bases in between. From germline, CDR1 is SQVTM and CDR2 ANQGSEA. The CDR3 sequence is CSVALGGGSGNTIYF. The CDR3 DNA is TGCAGCGTTGCTTTAGGCGGGGGGTCGGGAAACACCATATATTTT.

The chain carries TRBV30 and TRBJ1-2; D not resolved. Deletions cut 1 base from V and 0 bases from J, with 9 bases between. The CDR3 sequence is 14 residues long. Germline CDR1 GTSNPN, CDR2 SVGIG (reference sequence). This chain's CDR3 is CAWSAGTSNYGYTF. The CDR3 DNA reads as TGTGCCTGGAGTGCAGGCACTTCTAACTATGGCTACACCTTC.

The chain joins TRBV4-3 to TRBJ2-1; 9 nucleotides align to TRBD2. Per the germline V gene, CDR1 is LGHNA and CDR2 is YSLEER. The CDR3 is 17 residues long. V trimming: 0 bases; J trimming: 7 bases; junction bases outside the gene matches: 10. The CDR3 reads CASSQDPLAGVGNEQFF. CDR3 DNA sequence: TGCGCCAGCAGCCAAGATCCCTTAGCGGGAGTCGGAAATGAGCAGTTCTTC.

The chain recombines TRBV6-5 with TRBJ2-6, with no clear D. The CDR3 extends over 15 amino acids. V was pared by 5 bases and J by 1 base, with 9 bases between. The germline gives CDR1 MNHEY, CDR2 SVGAGI. The CDR3 region has the DNA TGTGCCAGCAGTCTCGCGGAGTCTGGGGCCAACGTCCTGACTTTC. Its translation is CASSLAESGANVLTF.

This chain links TRBV6-5 with TRBJ2-5, with D possibly being TRBD1 (5 bases). The CDR3 contains 15 residues. Germline V gene data show CDR1 as MNHEY and CDR2 as SVGAGI. V lost 2 bases to trimming and J lost 4 bases, with 14 bases between them. The CDR3 DNA reads as TGTGCCAGCAGTTACGGCCCAGGGTCGAGAGAGACCCAGTACTTC. Translating it yields CASSYGPGSRETQYF.

The chain links TRBV6-5 to TRBJ2-3; 9 positions match TRBD1. This CDR3 is built from 15 residues. Per germline, CDR1 MNHEY and CDR2 SVGAGI. Trimming at V came to 6 bases and at J to 0 bases, leaving 4 bases not matched to a gene. This CDR3 is CASRRQGGSTDTQYF. CDR3 nucleotide sequence: TGTGCCAGCAGGAGACAGGGGGGCAGCACAGATACGCAGTATTTT.

V gene TRBV28 combines with J gene TRBJ1-6; no definite D call. The V gene's germline CDR1 is MDHEN and CDR2 SYDVKM. The CDR3 is 14 residues long. V lost 3 bases and J 7 bases, leaving 10 bases between the germline ends. The CDR3 spells CASSFRPGNSPLHF. The DNA for the CDR3 is TGTGCCAGCAGTTTTCGGCCAGGAAATTCACCCCTCCACTTT.

V is TRBV10-1 and J is TRBJ2-3; perhaps TRBD2 as D (5 bases). Trimming pared 3 bases from V and 4 bases from J, leaving 11 bases between. Germline assignment: CDR1 WNHNN and CDR2 SYGVQD (reference sequence). This CDR3 has 14 residues. CDR3 region: CASSEAVEPDTQYF. In nucleotides, the CDR3 is TGCGCCAGCAGTGAAGCGGTAGAGCCAGATACGCAGTATTTT.

The V and J genes are TRBV7-6 and TRBJ2-5; 7 positions match TRBD2. Trimming cost V 5 bases and J 4 bases; bases outside gene matches: 13. Germline values: CDR1 SGHVS, CDR2 FNYEAQ. This CDR3 has 16 residues. DNA for the CDR3: TGTGCCAGCAGCCCAGTGGCGAGCGGGGCAGGAGAGACCCAGTACTTC. As protein: CASSPVASGAGETQYF. Based on the CDR3 plus reference TRBV7-6 and TRBJ2-5, the full variable domain is GAGVSQSPRYKVTKRGQDVALRCDPISGHVSLYWYRQALGQGPEFLTYFNYEAQQDKSGLPNDRFSAERPEGSISTLTIQRTEQRDSAMYRCASSPVASGAGETQYFGPGTRLLVL.

The CDR3 region is CASSLDLAGFSYEQYF. The CDR3 nucleotides are TGTGCCAGCAGCTTAGACCTAGCGGGGTTTTCTTACGAGCAGTACTTC. The genes are TRBV11-3 and TRBJ2-7, with 9 bases lining up with TRBD2. CDR3 length: 16 amino acids. The junction had 7 bases not matched to a gene; V was cut back by 0 bases and J by 4 bases. CDR1 and CDR2 (germline): SGHNT, YENEEA.

This chain connects TRBV30 to TRBJ1-1, with 7 bases matching TRBD1. The CDR3 sequence is 13 residues long. Germline V gene lookup returns CDR1 GTSNPN and CDR2 SVGIG (reference sequence). V lost 3 bases, J lost 11 bases, and 12 bases stayed unmatched. CDR3 loop: CAWSGGRDSIAFF. The DNA of the CDR3 is TGTGCCTGGAGCGGGGGCCGGGACAGCATCGCTTTCTTT.

This clone was observed once. V gene TRBV6-6 combines with J gene TRBJ2-7, with TRBD1 matching 8 bases. Per germline, CDR1 MNHNY and CDR2 SVGAGI (reference sequence). Trimming removed 5 bases from V and 2 bases from J; junction bases left unmatched: 5. CDR3 length equals 14 residues. CDR3 nucleotide sequence: TGTGCCAGCAGTCCCCGGGACAGGCCCTACGAGCAGTACTTC. Amino acids: CASSPRDRPYEQYF.

CDR3 sequence reads: CASSQDSISGGGVETQYF. CDR3 nucleotides: TGTGCCAGCAGCCAAGATTCAATAAGCGGGGGAGGCGTGGAGACCCAGTACTTC. The chain is built from TRBV4-2 and TRBJ2-5, with 8 bases fitting TRBD2. This CDR3 comprises 18 residues. Losses at the gene ends were 0 bases for V and 5 bases for J; bases not matched to a gene: 14. CDR1 and CDR2 (germline): LGHNA, YNFKEQ.

The chain carries TRBV19 and TRBJ2-7; a possible D gene is TRBD2 (6 bases). Germline V gene sequence: CDR1 LNHDA, CDR2 SQIVND (reference sequence). V gave up 3 bases and J gave up 6 bases, with 9 bases separating them. This CDR3 has 12 residues. The DNA for the CDR3 is TGTGCCAGTAGTATTGGGACTGGCGAGCAGTACTTC. This sequence encodes CASSIGTGEQYF.

V is TRBV18 and J is TRBJ2-7, with a weak D call TRBD2 (6 bases). This CDR3 spans 16 amino acids. V lost 2 bases to trimming and J lost 4 bases, with 18 bases between them. Germline CDR1 is KGHSH and CDR2 is LQKENI. The CDR3 sequence: CASSPEYGGTGYEQYF. The CDR3 DNA is TGTGCCAGCTCACCAGAGTATGGCGGGACGGGGTACGAGCAGTACTTC.

This clone was counted between two and nine times. The rearrangement uses TRBV7-9 and TRBJ1-3, with D unresolved. V lost 4 bases, J lost 0 bases, and 10 bases lay in between. Germline CDR1 is SEHNR and CDR2 is FQNEAQ (reference sequence). The CDR3 spans 15 residues. CDR3 sequence (DNA): TGTGCCAGCAGCTCAAGCTTCTACTCTGGAAACACCATATATTTT. Amino acid sequence: CASSSSFYSGNTIYF.